The present T cell receptor (beta chain) was sequenced within a study of low-dose radiotherapy and immunotherapy resistance in tumors. The CDR3 contains 15 residues. The V and J ends lost 2 bases and 0 bases respectively, with 8 bases between them. Time point defined: after trial treatment. The treatment is: LDRT plus nivolumab, ipilimumab, low-dose cyclophosphamide and aspirin (RACIN trial). A constant-region primer paired with the V-primer adapter amplified TCRs over 20 PCR cycles. TCRdb used MiXCR to reprocess the reads, holding one entry per CDR3 protein. The sample yields tens of thousands of distinct CDR3 sequences, roughly 31% seen once. There are many counts of this clonotype.

The input for sequencing was PBMCs, taken after low-dose radiotherapy plus immunotherapy. V usage is TRBV12-3 or TRBV12-4 and J usage is TRBJ1-5, with D possibly being TRBD1 (5 bases). The sequence came from a male donor with rectosigmoid adenocarcinoma. The CDR3 nucleotides read TGTGCCAGCAGTTTATGGGGGAATAGCAATCAGCCCCAGCATTTT. Protein: CASSLWGNSNQPQHF.